The TCR beta chain described here comes from a study of T-cell memory formation after mild COVID-19. One entry per CDR3 protein, called by TCRdb with MiXCR from the 5' RACE reads. The sample includes roughly 300,000 distinct CDR3 sequences, 8% to 10% of them seen just once. CDR1 and CDR2 (germline): ENHRY, SYGVKD. The CDR3 loop spans 13 amino acids. Trimming removed 6 bases at V and 8 bases at J, with 16 bases between. The chain uses TRBV10-3 and TRBJ1-2; D is unresolved. This receptor was obtained from a man between 18 and 35 years old who had mild COVID-19 (a few samples of this study predate the infection). Cell type and time point are not known. Sequenced: PBMCs or a T cell subset sorted from them (not recorded which). This chain's CDR3 is CAIRVGETHGYTF. Here the CDR3 DNA reads TGTGCCATCAGGGTTGGGGAAACTCACGGCTACACCTTC.